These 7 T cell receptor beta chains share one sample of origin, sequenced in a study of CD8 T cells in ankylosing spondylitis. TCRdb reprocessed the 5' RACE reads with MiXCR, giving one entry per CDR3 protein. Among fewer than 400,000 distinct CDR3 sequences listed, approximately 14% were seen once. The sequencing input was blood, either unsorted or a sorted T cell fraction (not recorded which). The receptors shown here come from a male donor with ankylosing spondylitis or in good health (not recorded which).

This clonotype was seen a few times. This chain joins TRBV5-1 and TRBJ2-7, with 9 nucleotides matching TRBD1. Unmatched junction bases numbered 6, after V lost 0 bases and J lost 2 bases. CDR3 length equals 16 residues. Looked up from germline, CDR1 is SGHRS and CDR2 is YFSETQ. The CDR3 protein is CASSLGTGTGTYEQYF. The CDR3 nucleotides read TGCGCCAGCAGCTTGGGAACCGGGACAGGGACCTACGAGCAGTACTTC.

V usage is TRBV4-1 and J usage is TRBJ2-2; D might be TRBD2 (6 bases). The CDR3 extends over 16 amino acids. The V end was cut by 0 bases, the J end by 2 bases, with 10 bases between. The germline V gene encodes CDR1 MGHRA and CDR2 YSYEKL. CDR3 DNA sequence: TGCGCCAGCAGCCAAGAGGTAGCGGTCAACACCGGGGAGCTGTTTTTT. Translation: CASSQEVAVNTGELFF.

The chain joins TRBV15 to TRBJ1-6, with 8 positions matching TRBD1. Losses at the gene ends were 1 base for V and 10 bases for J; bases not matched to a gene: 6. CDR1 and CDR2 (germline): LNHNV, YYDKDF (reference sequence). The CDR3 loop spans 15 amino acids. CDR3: CATSRAQGVGSPLHF. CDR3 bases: TGTGCCACCAGCAGAGCACAGGGGGTAGGATCACCCCTCCACTTT.

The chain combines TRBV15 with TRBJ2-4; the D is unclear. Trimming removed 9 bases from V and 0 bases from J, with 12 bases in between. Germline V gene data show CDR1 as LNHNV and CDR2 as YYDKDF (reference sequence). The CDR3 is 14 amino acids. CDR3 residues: CATNSPLAKNIQYF. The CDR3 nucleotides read TGTGCCACTAACAGTCCCCTAGCCAAAAACATTCAGTACTTC.

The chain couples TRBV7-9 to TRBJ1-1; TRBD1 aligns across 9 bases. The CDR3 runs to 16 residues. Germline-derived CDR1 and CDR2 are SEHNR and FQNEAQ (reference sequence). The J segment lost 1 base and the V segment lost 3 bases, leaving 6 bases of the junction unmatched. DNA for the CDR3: TGTGCCAGCAGCTTCTATGGACAGGGGCAGAACACTGAAGCTTTCTTT. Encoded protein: CASSFYGQGQNTEAFF.

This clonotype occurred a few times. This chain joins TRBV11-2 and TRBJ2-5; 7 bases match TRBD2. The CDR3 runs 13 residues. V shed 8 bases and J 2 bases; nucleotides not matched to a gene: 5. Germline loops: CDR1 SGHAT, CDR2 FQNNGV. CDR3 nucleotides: TGTGCCAGCCGGCGACTAGCACAAGAGACCCAGTACTTC. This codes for CASRRLAQETQYF.

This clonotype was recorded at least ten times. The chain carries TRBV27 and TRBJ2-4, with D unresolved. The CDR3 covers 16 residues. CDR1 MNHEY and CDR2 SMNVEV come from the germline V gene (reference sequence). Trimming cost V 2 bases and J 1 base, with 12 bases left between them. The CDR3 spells CASSLDNDGAKNIQYF. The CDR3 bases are TGTGCCAGCAGTTTAGACAACGATGGGGCCAAAAACATTCAGTACTTC.